These 11 T cell receptor beta chains were all obtained from the same sample, sequenced in a study of vaccination effects on CD4 cells after COVID-19. Following 10 days of culture, CD4+ T cells were isolated. Participants were vaccinated with two doses of either the BNT162b2 or mRNA-1273 vaccine. Produced via immunoSEQ multiplex PCR; TCRdb's table is partial and in-frame only. The table has just under 75,000 clones, approximately 73% seen once. Their antigens are not known. Sequences were derived from CD4+ T cells from PBMCs cultured without peptide, sampled after COVID-19 vaccination. All receptors derive from a human donor who received a COVID-19 vaccine.

This chain connects TRBV9 to TRBJ1-1; D gene unclear. Per the germline V gene, CDR1 is SGDLS and CDR2 is YYNGEE. The CDR3 has 14 amino acids. Trimming took off 0 bases at V and 1 base at J, with 7 bases between the two ends. DNA for the CDR3: TGTGCCAGCAGCGTAGGCCCCAGGAACACTGAAGCTTTCTTT. It translates to CASSVGPRNTEAFF.

This rearrangement joins TRBV6-5 to TRBJ1-1; no clear D gene. This CDR3 contains 13 residues. The V and J ends lost 5 bases and 8 bases respectively, with 15 bases between them. The germline gives CDR1 MNHEY, CDR2 SVGAGI. The CDR3 sequence: CASSRDSEGEAFF. Written as DNA, the CDR3 is TGTGCCAGCAGTCGAGACTCAGAAGGCGAAGCTTTCTTT.

V gene TRBV6-5 combines with J gene TRBJ2-1, with TRBD2 matching over 14 bases. Germline V gene data show CDR1 as MNHEY and CDR2 as SVGAGI. V lost 3 bases to trimming and J lost 7 bases; unmatched junction nucleotides: 5. The CDR3 is 16 residues long. The CDR3 bases are TGTGCCAGCAGTTATTTGACTAGCGGGGGGGTTAATGAGCAGTTCTTC. Protein product: CASSYLTSGGVNEQFF.

J is TRBJ1-5 and V is TRBV7-9; perhaps TRBD1 as D (6 bases). This CDR3 region has 15 residues. Trimming removed 5 bases from V and 4 bases from J, with 15 bases in between. CDR1 and CDR2 (germline): SEHNR, FQNEAQ (reference sequence). The CDR3 DNA reads as TGTGCCAGCAGCAGAAGGGCAGGGGCAAATCAGCCCCAGCATTTT. It specifies CASSRRAGANQPQHF.

V gene TRBV6-5 combines with J gene TRBJ2-7; 9 nucleotides line up with TRBD1. Germline V gene lookup returns CDR1 MNHEY and CDR2 SVGAGI. The V segment lost 6 bases and the J segment 0 bases; nucleotides outside the gene matches: 6. This CDR3 comprises 15 residues. DNA of the CDR3: TGTGCCAGCAGCCTGACAGGGGGTCTCTCCTACGAGCAGTACGTC. This codes for CASSLTGGLSYEQYV.

J is TRBJ2-7 and V is TRBV27; 9 nucleotides line up with TRBD1. CDR1 is MNHEY and CDR2 is SMNVEV in the germline V gene (reference sequence). CDR3 length: 17 residues. V dropped 10 bases and J dropped 3; count of bases not matched to a gene: 19. CDR3 in amino acids: CATDPDRGRFFFYEQYV. The CDR3 DNA reads TGTGCCACCGACCCCGACAGGGGGAGGTTTTTTTTCTACGAGCAGTACGTC.

The genes are TRBV5-1 and TRBJ1-4; weak D call: TRBD1 (6 bases). The CDR3 runs to 15 residues. Germline V CDR1 and CDR2: SGHRS, YFSETQ. V was shortened by 4 bases and J by 8 bases, with 18 bases between the two germline ends. The CDR3 sequence: CASSNSGQIDEKLFF. In DNA, the CDR3 is TGCGCCAGCAGCAATTCCGGACAGATCGACGAAAAACTGTTTTTT.

This chain links TRBV10-3 with TRBJ2-3; unclear D gene. The length of the CDR3 is 15 residues. Germline V gene data show CDR1 as ENHRY and CDR2 as SYGVKD. Trimming took off 4 bases at V and 3 bases at J, with 14 bases between the two ends. The CDR3 bases are TGTGCCATCAGTGTCGACTCTCTGGGGACAGATACGCAGTATTTT. This gives the protein CAISVDSLGTDTQYF.

The sample holds one count of this clone. J is TRBJ1-3 and V is TRBV18; D call uncertain. There are 16 residues in the CDR3. With 10 bases removed from V and 0 bases from J, the gap between germline ends came to 19 bases. In germline, CDR1 is KGHSH, CDR2 LQKENI. CDR3 DNA sequence: TGTGCCACCGCTTCTAAGTATCCCACCTCTGGAAACACCATATATTTT. It translates to CATASKYPTSGNTIYF. The whole variable domain, remainder taken from reference TRBV18 and TRBJ1-3, is NAGVMQNPRHLVRRRGQEARLRCSPMKGHSHVYWYRQLPEEGLKFMVYLQKENIIDESGMPKERFSAEFPKEGPSILRIQQVVRGDSAAYFCATASKYPTSGNTIYFGEGSWLTVV.

This clone has just one count. This sequence joins TRBV11-3 and TRBJ2-7; D is undetermined. This CDR3 is built from 13 residues. The germline V gene encodes CDR1 SGHNT and CDR2 YENEEA. Trimming stripped 2 bases from V and 6 bases from J, with 11 bases between. CDR3 in DNA: TGTGCCAGCAGCTTATACGAGTTCTCCGAGCAGTACGTC. It yields the protein CASSLYEFSEQYV.

The CDR3 is CASSSWGQDGYTF. The DNA for the CDR3 is TGTGCCAGCTCATCGTGGGGTCAGGATGGCTACACCTTC. This chain connects TRBV18 to TRBJ1-2; no firm D call. CDR3 length: 13 residues. Trimming took 5 bases from V and 6 from J, leaving 13 bases between them. Per germline, CDR1 KGHSH and CDR2 LQKENI.